This T cell receptor beta chain was documented in a study of Tregs in tolerant kidney transplant recipients. Findings and caveats of the study: Validation in larger populations is needed because few patients were studied. Biological reproducibility was not directly addressed in this study. Activated donor B cell expansion appeared to reveal the most relevant donor-specific TCRbeta repertoire.

In this sample, this clone turned up once. Its antigen is unidentified. The assay was immunoSEQ multiplex PCR, and TCRdb's table has in-frame clones only and misses some. This sample has tens of thousands of clones, with around four fifths found just once. CDR1 GTSNPN and CDR2 SVGIG come from the germline V gene (reference sequence). V lost 7 bases and J 3 bases, leaving 12 bases between the germline ends. CDR3 size: 12 residues. The sample consisted of CD4+ T cells from blood. The origin of this receptor is a human donor in good health. The chain employs TRBV30 and TRBJ1-1, with D perhaps matching TRBD1 (6 bases). The CDR3 sequence: CASRTVDTEAFF. Here the CDR3 DNA reads TGTGCCTCACGGACAGTCGACACTGAAGCTTTCTTT.